Listed here are 10 T cell receptor beta chains from one sample, sequenced in a study of T cell responses to AZD1222 COVID-19 vaccine (dated by TCRdb to the early 2020s). Taken with the paper, the label for time point translates to: about 28 days (+/-7) after the second vaccine dose. The receptor library was made with the immunoSEQ multiplex PCR assay. In its TCRdb copy, this immuneACCESS table keeps in-frame sequences only and misses some clones. Where compared with another copy, unresolved V genes explain less than half of these, and the others have no known cause. The sample includes approximately 84,000 clones, with approximately 85% observed a single time. The leading ten clones occupy about 9.4% of the sample. Sequences were derived from peripheral blood, sampled 28 days after the second AZD1222 dose. These receptors were taken from an adult who received the AZD1222 COVID-19 vaccine.

This chain connects TRBV9 to TRBJ2-1, with 7 bases identical to TRBD1. The CDR3 extends over 15 amino acids. Germline V gene sequence: CDR1 SGDLS, CDR2 YYNGEE. V lost 0 bases to trimming and J lost 4 bases; unmatched junction nucleotides: 4. CDR3 bases: TGTGCCAGCAGCGTAGAGGGACAGAAATACAATGAGCAGTTCTTC. Its protein product is CASSVEGQKYNEQFF.

In this sample, this clone turned up many times. This chain connects TRBV7-9 to TRBJ1-1; D not certain. Per germline, CDR1 SEHNR and CDR2 FQNEAQ (reference sequence). This CDR3 is built from 13 residues. Trimming took off 4 bases at V and 0 bases at J, with 6 bases between the two ends. CDR3 nucleotides: TGTGCCAGCAGCTCCGGAGTGAACACTGAAGCTTTCTTT. Its protein product is CASSSGVNTEAFF.

This chain links TRBV3-1 (or the pseudogene TRBV3-2) with TRBJ2-5; 10 nucleotides line up with TRBD2. V gave up 1 base and J gave up 2 bases; unmatched junction bases: 7. Germline V gene lookup returns CDR1 LGHDT and CDR2 YNNKEL (reference sequence). The CDR3 has 17 residues. This CDR3 is CASSQAILAGGQETQYF. The CDR3 coding sequence is TGTGCCAGCAGCCAAGCTATCTTAGCGGGGGGACAAGAGACCCAGTACTTC.

The gene calls are TRBV12-3 or TRBV12-4 and TRBJ2-5; D unclear. V was shortened by 4 bases and J by 5 bases, with 5 bases between the two germline ends. The CDR3 sequence is 11 residues long. The CDR3 is CASSSFETQYF. The CDR3 DNA sequence: TGTGCCAGCAGTTCCTTCGAGACCCAGTACTTC.

V is TRBV4-1 and J is TRBJ2-4; D tentatively fits TRBD1 or TRBD2 (6 bases each). V lost 0 bases and J lost 9, with 15 bases in between. Germline V gene data show CDR1 as MGHRA and CDR2 as YSYEKL. The CDR3 is made up of 15 amino acids. The CDR3 spells CASSQEGGSQFIQYF. CDR3 nucleotide sequence: TGCGCCAGCAGCCAAGAGGGGGGCAGCCAGTTCATTCAGTACTTC.

The J gene is TRBJ1-2, the V gene TRBV7-8; the D is unclear. The CDR3 length is 13 residues. Germline CDR1 is SGHVS and CDR2 is FQNEAQ. Deletions cut 3 bases from V and 2 bases from J, with 7 bases between. The CDR3 loop reads CASSFQINYGYTF. CDR3 DNA sequence: TGTGCCAGCAGCTTTCAGATAAACTATGGCTACACCTTC.

The chain uses TRBV25-1 and TRBJ1-1; 8 nucleotides align to TRBD1. The V gene end was trimmed by 0 bases and the J gene end by 5 bases; junction bases not matched to a gene: 5. This CDR3 is built from 15 residues. Germline-derived CDR1 and CDR2 are MGHDK and SYGVNS. CDR3 loop: CASSEYRGQGTEAFF. Here the CDR3 DNA reads TGTGCCAGCAGTGAATACAGGGGGCAGGGAACTGAAGCTTTCTTT.

CDR3 bases: TGTGCCAGCAGTTTAGCGCAGGGAGACGTAGAAAAACTGTTTTTT. Translating it yields CASSLAQGDVEKLFF. The genes are TRBV28 and TRBJ1-4, with D maybe TRBD1 (5 bases). Germline V lookup: CDR1 MDHEN, CDR2 SYDVKM. The V end lost 2 bases, the J end lost 8 bases, and 15 bases lay between the germline ends. The CDR3 contains 15 residues.

This sequence joins TRBV19 and TRBJ1-4; D remains unclear. V lost 7 bases to trimming and J lost 6 bases, with 6 bases between them. The CDR3 sequence is 11 residues long. Looked up from germline, CDR1 is LNHDA and CDR2 is SQIVND (reference sequence). The DNA for the CDR3 is TGTGCCAGTATGTCGCATGAAAAACTGTTTTTT. It yields the protein CASMSHEKLFF.

V and J are TRBV6-5 and TRBJ1-2; the match to TRBD1 covers 8 bases. CDR1 and CDR2 (germline): MNHEY, SVGAGI. The CDR3 is 15 amino acids. The V segment lost 8 bases and the J segment 0 bases; nucleotides outside the gene matches: 8. CDR3: CASARGTGSNYGYTF. CDR3 DNA: TGTGCCAGCGCTAGAGGGACAGGTTCTAACTATGGCTACACCTTC.